This T cell receptor (beta chain) was sequenced during a study of T cell repertoires in cytomegalovirus infection. This clonotype has more than one count but fewer than ten. The CDR3 totals 12 residues. Germline assignment: CDR1 LGHNT and CDR2 FRNRAP. TCRdb passed the reads through MiXCR, listing each CDR3 protein once. This sample yields 290,000 or so distinct CDR3 sequences, of which about 23% are seen a single time; roughly 14% belongs to the top ten. The source is a human donor in good health (CMV status not recorded). Some clones in this sample may be carry-over from other donors' samples. The chain uses TRBV12-5 and TRBJ2-7, with D perhaps being TRBD1 or TRBD2 (5 bases each). Specimen: PBMCs. This CDR3 is CASKGSSYEQYF. CDR3 bases: TGTGCCAGTAAGGGGAGCTCCTACGAGCAGTACTTC.